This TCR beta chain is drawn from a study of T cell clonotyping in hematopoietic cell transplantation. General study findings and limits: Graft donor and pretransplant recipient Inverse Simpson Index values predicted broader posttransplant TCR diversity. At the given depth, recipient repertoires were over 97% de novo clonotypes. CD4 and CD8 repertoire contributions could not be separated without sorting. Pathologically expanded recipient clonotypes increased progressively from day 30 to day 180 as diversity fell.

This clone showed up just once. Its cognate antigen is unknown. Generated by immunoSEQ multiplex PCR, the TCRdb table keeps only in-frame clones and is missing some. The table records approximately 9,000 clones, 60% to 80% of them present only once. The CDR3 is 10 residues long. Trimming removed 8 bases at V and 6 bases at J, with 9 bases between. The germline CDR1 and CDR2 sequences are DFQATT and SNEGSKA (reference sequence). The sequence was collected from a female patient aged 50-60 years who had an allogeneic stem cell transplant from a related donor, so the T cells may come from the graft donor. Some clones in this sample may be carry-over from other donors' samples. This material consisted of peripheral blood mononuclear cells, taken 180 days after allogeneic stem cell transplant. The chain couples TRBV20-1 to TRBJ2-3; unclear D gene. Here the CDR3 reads CSLGLDTQYF. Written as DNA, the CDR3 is TGCAGTTTGGGCCTCGATACGCAGTATTTT.